The 22 T cell receptor beta chains below come from one sample, sequenced in a study of shared clonotypes between healthy human individuals. TCRdb's copy holds only in-frame clones and misses some; the assay was immunoSEQ multiplex PCR. This sample has about 1.5 million clones, with 98% found just once. The sample taken for sequencing was naive CD4+ T cells sorted from blood. Subset specified: CD45RA+ positively selected. The receptors shown here come from a man aged 25 to 40 in good health.

This clone was seen only once. Additional DNA sequences in this sample encode the identical CDR3. This chain uses TRBV20-1 with TRBJ2-3; no clear D gene. The germline V gene encodes CDR1 DFQATT and CDR2 SNEGSKA (reference sequence). The CDR3 is 11 amino acids. Trimming shortened V by 2 bases and J by 2 bases, and 2 bases separated the two germline ends. This CDR3 reads CSARPTDTQYF. The CDR3 DNA is TGCAGTGCTAGACCCACAGATACGCAGTATTTT.

The rearrangement uses TRBV14 and TRBJ2-1; 7 bases map to TRBD1. The CDR3 extends over 16 amino acids. Germline V lookup: CDR1 SGHDN, CDR2 FVKESK. V gave up 2 bases and J gave up 4 bases; unmatched junction bases: 8. The CDR3 region has the DNA TGTGCCAGCAGCCAAATTACCTCAGGGGGATACAATGAGCAGTTCTTC. It is translated as CASSQITSGGYNEQFF.

The chain has TRBV19 and TRBJ2-7, with D possibly called TRBD1 or TRBD2 (5 bases each). The CDR3 runs to 15 residues. The V and J ends lost 6 bases and 6 bases respectively, with 21 bases between them. In germline, CDR1 is LNHDA, CDR2 SQIVND (reference sequence). The CDR3, as DNA: TGTGCCAGTAGCAACTTAGGCCAGGGAGATTCCGAGCAGTACTTC. This sequence encodes CASSNLGQGDSEQYF.

The genes are TRBV10-3 and TRBJ2-3; unclear D gene. The germline gives CDR1 ENHRY, CDR2 SYGVKD. Deletions cut 10 bases from V and 3 bases from J, with 11 bases between. This CDR3 is built from 12 residues. DNA for the CDR3: TGTGCCACCAGAGGCGGAACAGATACGCAGTATTTT. This translates into CATRGGTDTQYF.

The rearrangement links TRBV10-2 to TRBJ1-1; D possibly corresponds to TRBD1 (5 bases). The CDR3 has 14 residues. Germline assignment: CDR1 WSHSY and CDR2 SAAADI. V shed 7 bases and J shed 5 bases, with 17 bases lying between them. Written as DNA, the CDR3 is TGCGCCAGCAATACCCTCGGGGGAGGTACTGAAGCTTTCTTT. It yields the protein CASNTLGGGTEAFF.

CDR3 nucleotide sequence: TGTGCCAGCACCTCCCGGAGCGGGATACAAGAGACCCAGTACTTC. It codes for CASTSRSGIQETQYF. The rearrangement uses TRBV5-4 and TRBJ2-5; the match to TRBD2 covers 7 bases. The V segment lost 6 bases and the J segment 2 bases; nucleotides outside the gene matches: 10. The CDR3 has 15 residues. Germline V gene data show CDR1 as SGHNT and CDR2 as YYREEE (reference sequence).

The V call is TRBV4-3, the J call TRBJ2-2; D gene unclear. This CDR3 has 16 residues. Germline CDR1 reads LGHNA; CDR2 reads YSLEER. V dropped 0 bases and J dropped 0 bases, with 8 bases sitting between them. The CDR3 DNA sequence: TGCGCCAGCAGCCAAGATTGGGCGGCGAACACCGGGGAGCTGTTTTTT. Its translation is CASSQDWAANTGELFF.

CDR3 amino acids: CSVFGFSYEQYF. Here the CDR3 DNA reads TGCAGCGTTTTTGGATTCTCCTACGAGCAGTACTTC. V usage is TRBV29-1 and J usage is TRBJ2-7; no firm D call. Germline V gene sequence: CDR1 SQVTM, CDR2 ANQGSEA. Trimming cost V 5 bases and J 0 bases, with 8 bases left between them. The CDR3 has 12 amino acids.

V is TRBV4-1 and J is TRBJ2-1; tentative D call: TRBD2 (7 bases). Germline lookup yields CDR1 MGHRA and CDR2 YSYEKL. V was clipped by 1 base and J by 6 bases, with 19 bases between them. The CDR3 length is 17 residues. CDR3 nucleotides: TGCGCCAGCAGCCAAGTTGGCGGGGGCCCGGGGCGCAATGAGCAGTTCTTC. It yields the protein CASSQVGGGPGRNEQFF.

This clone was counted a single time. This chain joins TRBV14 and TRBJ2-3; a weak D match, TRBD1 (6 bases). Germline CDR1 SGHDN, CDR2 FVKESK. CDR3 length equals 15 residues. Trimming pared 4 bases from V and 0 bases from J, leaving 11 bases between. The DNA of the CDR3 is TGTGCCAGCAGCCTCTCGGACAGCAGCACAGATACGCAGTATTTT. The encoded protein is CASSLSDSSTDTQYF.

As regards this clone: The germline gene is not matched at one end of the junction; a read error may be the cause. The CDR3 is CASSLGTGYTYEQYF. CDR3 coding DNA: TGTGCTAGCAGCCTGGGGACAGGCTATACCTACGAGCAGTACTTC. The J gene is TRBJ2-7, the V gene TRBV7-7; TRBD1 aligns across 8 bases. This CDR3 has 15 residues. Germline lookup yields CDR1 SSHAT and CDR2 FNYEAQ (reference sequence).

The chain has TRBV5-8 and TRBJ2-2; D may be TRBD1 or TRBD2 (6 bases each). Germline lookup yields CDR1 SGHTS and CDR2 YDEGEE. Between the trimmed V and J ends, which lost 6 bases and 5 bases, there was a span of 20 bases. This CDR3 comprises 16 residues. CDR3 protein: CASTSRAGEVTGELFF. CDR3 DNA: TGTGCCAGCACCTCCCGTGCAGGGGAGGTAACCGGGGAGCTGTTTTTT. The full variable domain, its missing parts supplied by reference TRBV5-8 and TRBJ2-2, is EAGVTQSPTHLIKTRGQQATLRCSPISGHTSVYWYQQALGLGLQFLLWYDEGEERNRGNFPPRFSGRQFPNYSSELNVNALELEDSALYLCASTSRAGEVTGELFFGEGSRLTVL.

This rearrangement joins TRBV5-5 to TRBJ1-5, with 7 bases identical to TRBD1. Trimming took 1 base from V and 6 from J; bases not matched to a gene: 4. This CDR3 has 14 amino acids. The germline V gene encodes CDR1 SGHKS and CDR2 YYEKEE (reference sequence). The CDR3 loop reads CASSLRQGTQPQHF. The CDR3 DNA reads TGTGCCAGCAGCTTGAGACAGGGAACTCAGCCCCAGCATTTT.

The rearrangement joins TRBV7-8 to TRBJ1-1; D is possibly TRBD1 (6 bases). CDR1 is SGHVS and CDR2 is FQNEAQ in the germline V gene. This CDR3 comprises 15 residues. The germline V and J ends were trimmed by 6 bases and 1 base, with 15 bases remaining between them. The DNA for the CDR3 is TGTGCCAGCAGACTTAACCGGGACAAGAACACTGAAGCTTTCTTT. Translation: CASRLNRDKNTEAFF.

The genes are TRBV30 and TRBJ2-3; 9 positions agree with TRBD1. Germline assignment: CDR1 GTSNPN and CDR2 SVGIG (reference sequence). Trimming at V came to 0 bases and at J to 4 bases, leaving 8 bases not matched to a gene. The CDR3 contains 16 residues. DNA of the CDR3: TGTGCCTGGAGTGTCGGGGGACAGGGTTGGCCAGATACGCAGTATTTT. Its protein is CAWSVGGQGWPDTQYF.

The J gene is TRBJ2-2, the V gene TRBV11-3; a weak D match, TRBD2 (5 bases). V was trimmed by 6 bases and J by 5 bases, leaving 7 bases between them. This CDR3 is 12 amino acids long. Germline CDR1 SGHNT, CDR2 YENEEA. The CDR3 region has the DNA TGTGCCAGCAGACGGGATACCGGGGAGCTGTTTTTT. Residues: CASRRDTGELFF.

About this clone: Additional DNA sequences in this sample encode the identical CDR3. The chain carries TRBV29-1 and TRBJ2-7; TRBD2 matches at 14 bases. The germline CDR1 and CDR2 sequences are SQVTM and ANQGSEA. The J segment lost 7 bases and the V segment lost 7 bases, leaving 3 bases of the junction unmatched. The CDR3 is made up of 12 amino acids. DNA for the CDR3: TGCAGCGGTGGACTAGCGGGAGGAGAGCAGTACTTC. Its translation is CSGGLAGGEQYF.

This sequence joins TRBV5-1 and TRBJ1-1, with TRBD1 matching over 7 bases. Germline V gene sequence: CDR1 SGHRS, CDR2 YFSETQ. J was trimmed by 0 bases and V by 6 bases; bases with no gene match: 11. The CDR3 totals 16 residues. CDR3 in amino acids: CASTRGGGNMNTEAFF. The CDR3 DNA reads TGCGCCAGCACACGCGGAGGGGGCAACATGAACACTGAAGCTTTCTTT.

The CDR3 DNA sequence: TGTGCCAGCAGCTTTAAGGGCCTCCCTGGAAACACCATATATTTT. Amino acids: CASSFKGLPGNTIYF. The chain recombines TRBV11-2 with TRBJ1-3; D call uncertain. The germline V and J ends were trimmed by 3 bases and 2 bases, with 11 bases remaining between them. The CDR3 consists of 15 residues. The germline V gene encodes CDR1 SGHAT and CDR2 FQNNGV.

The chain is built from TRBV5-1 and TRBJ2-3; TRBD1 matches at 8 bases. The germline CDR1 and CDR2 sequences are SGHRS and YFSETQ. The CDR3 loop spans 19 amino acids. V was clipped by 1 base and J by 4 bases; unmatched bases: 17. Here the CDR3 DNA reads TGCGCCAGCAGCTTGATCCCCCCCGCTGGCAGGGGGCTTTCAGATACGCAGTATTTT. This translates into CASSLIPPAGRGLSDTQYF. Together with reference TRBV5-1 and TRBJ2-3, the CDR3 gives the full variable domain: KAGVTQTPRYLIKTRGQQVTLSCSPISGHRSVSWYQQTPGQGLQFLFEYFSETQRNKGNFPGRFSGRQFSNSRSEMNVSTLELGDSALYLCASSLIPPAGRGLSDTQYFGPGTRLTVL.

Concerning this clone itself: Other DNA sequences in the sample encode the same CDR3. The chain is built from TRBV9 and TRBJ1-5; no clear D gene. V lost 0 bases and J 2 bases, leaving 9 bases between the germline ends. This CDR3 comprises 15 residues. Germline loops: CDR1 SGDLS, CDR2 YYNGEE. The DNA of the CDR3 is TGTGCCAGCAGCGTAGGTGGCTCGGGCAATCAGCCCCAGCATTTT. This gives the protein CASSVGGSGNQPQHF.

This chain connects TRBV4-2 to TRBJ2-1; TRBD2 aligns across 7 bases. This CDR3 spans 14 amino acids. CDR1 is LGHNA, CDR2 YNFKEQ, per germline. J gave up 10 bases and V 4 bases, and 10 bases lay outside the gene matches. CDR3 sequence: CASSLTNLAVEQFF. The CDR3 DNA reads as TGTGCCAGCAGCCTAACCAATCTAGCGGTAGAGCAGTTCTTC.